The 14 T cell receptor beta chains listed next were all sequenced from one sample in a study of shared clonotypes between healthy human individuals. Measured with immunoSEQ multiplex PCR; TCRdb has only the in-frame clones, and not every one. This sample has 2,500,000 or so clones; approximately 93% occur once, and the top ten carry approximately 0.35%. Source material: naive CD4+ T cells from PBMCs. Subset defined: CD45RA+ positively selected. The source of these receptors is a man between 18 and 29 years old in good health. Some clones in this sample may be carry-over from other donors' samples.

The CDR3 here is CASSRDGSQETQYF. CDR3 coding DNA: TGTGCCAGCAGCCGGGACGGTAGCCAAGAGACCCAGTACTTC. The chain joins TRBV11-3 to TRBJ2-5, with D tentatively TRBD1 or TRBD2 (5 bases each). The CDR3 contains 14 residues. Germline-derived CDR1 and CDR2 are SGHNT and YENEEA. V gave up 5 bases and J gave up 1 base, with 11 bases separating them.

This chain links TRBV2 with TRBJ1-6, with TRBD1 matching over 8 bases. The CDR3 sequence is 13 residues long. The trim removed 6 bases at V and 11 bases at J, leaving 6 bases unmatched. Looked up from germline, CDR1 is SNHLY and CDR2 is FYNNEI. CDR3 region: CASRGQGNAPLHF. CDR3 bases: TGTGCCAGCAGAGGACAGGGAAATGCACCCCTCCACTTT.

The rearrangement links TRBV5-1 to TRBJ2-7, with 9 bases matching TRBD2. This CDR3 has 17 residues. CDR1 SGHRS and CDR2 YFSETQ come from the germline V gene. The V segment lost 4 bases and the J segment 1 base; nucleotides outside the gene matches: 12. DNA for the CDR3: TGCGCCAGCAGCCCCGAACGGAGCGGGAGGACGTCCTACGAGCAGTACTTC. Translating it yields CASSPERSGRTSYEQYF.

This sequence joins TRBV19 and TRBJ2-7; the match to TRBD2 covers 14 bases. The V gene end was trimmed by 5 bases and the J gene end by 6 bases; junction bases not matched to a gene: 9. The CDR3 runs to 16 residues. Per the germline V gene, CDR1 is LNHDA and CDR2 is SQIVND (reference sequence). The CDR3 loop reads CASSARTSGRHSEQYF. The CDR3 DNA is TGTGCCAGTAGTGCTAGGACTAGCGGGAGGCATTCCGAGCAGTACTTC.

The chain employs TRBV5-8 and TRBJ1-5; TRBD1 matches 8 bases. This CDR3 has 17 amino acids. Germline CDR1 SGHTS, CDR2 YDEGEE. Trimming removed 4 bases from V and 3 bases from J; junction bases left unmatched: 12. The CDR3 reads CASSKVGAGGPNQPQHF. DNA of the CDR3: TGTGCCAGCAGCAAGGTCGGGGCAGGGGGCCCCAATCAGCCCCAGCATTTT. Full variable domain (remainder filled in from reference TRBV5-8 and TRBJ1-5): EAGVTQSPTHLIKTRGQQATLRCSPISGHTSVYWYQQALGLGLQFLLWYDEGEERNRGNFPPRFSGRQFPNYSSELNVNALELEDSALYLCASSKVGAGGPNQPQHFGDGTRLSIL.

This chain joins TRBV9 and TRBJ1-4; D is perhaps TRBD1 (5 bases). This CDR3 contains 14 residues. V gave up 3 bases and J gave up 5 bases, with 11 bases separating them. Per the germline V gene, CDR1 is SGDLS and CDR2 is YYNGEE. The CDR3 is CASSAQGPNEKLFF. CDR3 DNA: TGTGCCAGCAGCGCTCAGGGACCGAATGAAAAACTGTTTTTT.

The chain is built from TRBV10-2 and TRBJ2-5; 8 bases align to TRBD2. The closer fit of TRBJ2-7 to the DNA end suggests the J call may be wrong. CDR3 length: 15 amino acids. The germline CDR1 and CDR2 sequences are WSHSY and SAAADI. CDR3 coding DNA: TGCGCCAGCAGTGCCATTAGCGGGGCACCCTACGAGCAGTACTTC. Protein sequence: CASSAISGAPYEQYF.

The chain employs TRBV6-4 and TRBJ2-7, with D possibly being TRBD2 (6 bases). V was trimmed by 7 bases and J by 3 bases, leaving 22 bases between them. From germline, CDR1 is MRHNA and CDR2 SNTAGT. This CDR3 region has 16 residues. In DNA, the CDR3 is TGTGCCAGCAACACAAAATCCCGGGAGCGGTACTACGAGCAGTACTTC. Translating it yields CASNTKSRERYYEQYF.

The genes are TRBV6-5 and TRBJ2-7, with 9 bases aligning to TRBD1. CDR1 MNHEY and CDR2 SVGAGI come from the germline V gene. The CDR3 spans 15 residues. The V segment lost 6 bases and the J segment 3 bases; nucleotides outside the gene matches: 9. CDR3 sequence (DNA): TGTGCCAGCAGACCGGGACAGGGAGGAAACTACGAGCAGTACTTC. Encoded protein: CASRPGQGGNYEQYF.

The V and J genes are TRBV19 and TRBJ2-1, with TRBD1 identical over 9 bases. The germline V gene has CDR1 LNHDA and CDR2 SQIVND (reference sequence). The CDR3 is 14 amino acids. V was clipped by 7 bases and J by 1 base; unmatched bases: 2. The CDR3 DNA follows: TGTGCCAGTAACGACAGGGGGTCCTACAATGAGCAGTTCTTC. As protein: CASNDRGSYNEQFF.

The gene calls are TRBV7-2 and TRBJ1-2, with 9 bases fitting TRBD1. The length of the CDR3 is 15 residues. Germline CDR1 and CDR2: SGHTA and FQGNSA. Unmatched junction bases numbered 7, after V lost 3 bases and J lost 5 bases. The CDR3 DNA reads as TGTGCCAGCAGCTTTTCATCCGGACAGGGGTATGGCTACACCTTC. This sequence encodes CASSFSSGQGYGYTF. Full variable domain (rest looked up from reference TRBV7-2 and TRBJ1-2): GAGVSQSPSNKVTEKGKDVELRCDPISGHTALYWYRQSLGQGLEFLIYFQGNSAPDKSGLPSDRFSAERTGGSVSTLTIQRTQQEDSAVYLCASSFSSGQGYGYTFGSGTRLTVV.

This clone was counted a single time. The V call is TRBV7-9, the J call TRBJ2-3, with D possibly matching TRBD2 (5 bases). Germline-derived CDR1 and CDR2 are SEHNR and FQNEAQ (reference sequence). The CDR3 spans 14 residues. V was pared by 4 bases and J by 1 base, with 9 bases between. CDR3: CASSSGGRTDTQYF. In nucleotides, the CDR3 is TGTGCCAGCAGCTCCGGAGGACGCACAGATACGCAGTATTTT.

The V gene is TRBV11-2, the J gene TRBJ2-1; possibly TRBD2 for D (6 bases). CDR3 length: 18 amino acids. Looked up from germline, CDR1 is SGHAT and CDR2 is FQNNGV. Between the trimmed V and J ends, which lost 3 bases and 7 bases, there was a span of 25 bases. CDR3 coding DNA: TGTGCCAGCAGCTTTTTCGCCCTACGGGGACGGGGGAGGAATGAGCAGTTCTTC. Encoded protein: CASSFFALRGRGRNEQFF.

The chain's CDR3 is CASSLYRPGELFF. CDR3 DNA sequence: TGTGCCAGCAGTTTATACCGGCCCGGGGAGCTGTTTTTT. V usage is TRBV28 and J usage is TRBJ2-2; unclear D gene. This CDR3 comprises 13 residues. Trimming took off 1 base at V and 6 bases at J, with 6 bases between the two ends. Germline V gene lookup returns CDR1 MDHEN and CDR2 SYDVKM.